Below are 17 T cell receptor beta chains sequenced from a single sample in a study of vaccination effects on CD4 cells after COVID-19 (dated by TCRdb to 2021 to 2024). These receptors' targets are unknown. To identify antigen-specific CD4+ T cell clonotypes by their expansion, the ViraFEST assay first stimulated PBMC with viral peptide pools and then applied TCR sequencing. After less than eleven days of culture, CD4+ T cells were isolated with the EasySep CD4+ T cell isolation kit. Each participant got two doses of an mRNA SARS-CoV-2 vaccine, either BNT162b2 or mRNA-1273. To prepare the library, the immunoSEQ multiplex PCR assay was applied. Entries here come from immuneACCESS through TCRdb and include only in-frame sequences with V and J called. Some clones fail to appear in such tables; in the studies checked, an unresolved V gene covers under half of the shortfall, and the cause of the remainder is unknown. The sample data list under 35,000 clones, and over 60% of these were observed just once. Of the sample, about 8.7% falls within the top ten clones.

The input for sequencing was CD4+ T cells from PBMCs cultured with SARS-CoV-2 spike peptides, taken after COVID-19 vaccination. The sample's cell subset or site label is to be understood as: SARS-CoV-2 spike overlapping peptide pool stimulation. The receptors originated from a human donor who received a COVID-19 vaccine.

The chain couples TRBV18 to TRBJ1-3, with 9 bases identical to TRBD1. Germline values: CDR1 KGHSH, CDR2 LQKENI. The CDR3 spans 15 residues. Losses at the gene ends were 3 bases for V and 5 bases for J; bases not matched to a gene: 5. The CDR3 DNA is TGTGCCAGCTCACCGCCCGGGACAGGGAGAAACACCATATATTTT. Translating it yields CASSPPGTGRNTIYF.

The V and J genes are TRBV10-3 and TRBJ2-5, with D tentatively TRBD1 or TRBD2 (7 bases each). The V and J ends lost 10 bases and 4 bases respectively, with 16 bases between them. Germline V CDR1 and CDR2: ENHRY, SYGVKD. The CDR3 contains 13 residues. CDR3 in amino acids: CATQTGEGETQYF. CDR3 coding DNA: TGTGCCACCCAAACAGGGGAGGGAGAGACCCAGTACTTC.

The rearrangement links TRBV11-1 to TRBJ1-2; D not resolved. CDR1 is SGHAT, CDR2 FQDESV, per germline (reference sequence). CDR3 length: 13 residues. With 6 bases removed from V and 3 bases from J, the gap between germline ends came to 11 bases. The CDR3 protein is CASSSLTHYGYTF. In DNA, the CDR3 is TGTGCCAGCAGTTCCTTGACACACTATGGCTACACCTTC.

The chain links TRBV6-5 to TRBJ2-7; tentatively, D is TRBD1 (5 bases). Trimming cost V 1 base and J 4 bases, with 14 bases left between them. This CDR3 is 15 amino acids long. From germline, CDR1 is MNHEY and CDR2 SVGAGI. This CDR3 is CASSYFVGVQYEQYF. As DNA, the CDR3 is TGTGCCAGCAGTTACTTTGTAGGGGTACAGTACGAGCAGTACTTC.

The count of this clone is one. V and J are TRBV6-5 and TRBJ2-1, with D hard to call. Per germline, CDR1 MNHEY and CDR2 SVGAGI. The CDR3 contains 12 residues. Trimming shortened V by 3 bases and J by 8 bases, and 8 bases separated the two germline ends. The CDR3 bases are TGTGCCAGCAGTTATCATCCGGATGAGCAGTTCTTC. Translation gives CASSYHPDEQFF.

The chain recombines TRBV5-1 with TRBJ1-1; D unclear. V shed 0 bases and J shed 4 bases, with 13 bases lying between them. This CDR3 contains 15 residues. Germline CDR1 SGHRS, CDR2 YFSETQ. The CDR3 loop reads CASSLGSLGTTEAFF. CDR3 DNA: TGCGCCAGCAGCTTGGGTTCGCTGGGAACCACTGAAGCTTTCTTT.

The chain couples TRBV5-6 to TRBJ2-7; the match to TRBD1 covers 8 bases. CDR3 length: 13 amino acids. After removal of 7 bases from V and 3 bases from J, the junction contained 6 bases not matched to a gene. The V gene's germline CDR1 is SGHDT and CDR2 YYEEEE. The CDR3 region has the DNA TGTGCCAGCGGAACCACAGGGGGCTACGAGCAGTACTTC. This codes for CASGTTGGYEQYF. Full variable domain (rest looked up from reference TRBV5-6 and TRBJ2-7): DAGVTQSPTHLIKTRGQQVTLRCSPKSGHDTVSWYQQALGQGPQFIFQYYEEEERQRGNFPDRFSGHQFPNYSSELNVNALLLGDSALYLCASGTTGGYEQYFGPGTRLTVT.

This clone was recorded a few times. The rearrangement joins TRBV2 to TRBJ1-4; D gene unclear. Germline CDR1 is SNHLY and CDR2 is FYNNEI. V gave up 4 bases and J gave up 5 bases, with 5 bases separating them. The CDR3 loop spans 12 amino acids. CDR3 loop: CASSVGNEKLFF. In DNA, the CDR3 is TGTGCCAGCAGTGTGGGAAATGAAAAACTGTTTTTT.

This clone was seen once. The chain joins TRBV19 to TRBJ1-2; D ambiguous. The CDR3 runs to 14 residues. CDR1 is LNHDA, CDR2 SQIVND, per germline (reference sequence). V gave up 6 bases and J gave up 2 bases, with 13 bases separating them. In nucleotides, the CDR3 is TGTGCCAGTAGCCAGGATCCGGGGAACTATGGCTACACCTTC. Translated, it gives CASSQDPGNYGYTF.

The rearrangement links TRBV4-1 to TRBJ1-6; D call uncertain. Trimming stripped 0 bases from V and 5 bases from J, with 8 bases between. Germline V gives CDR1 MGHRA, CDR2 YSYEKL. The CDR3 spans 15 residues. The CDR3 here is CASSQEPKNNSPLHF. The DNA of the CDR3 is TGCGCCAGCAGCCAAGAGCCAAAGAATAATTCACCCCTCCACTTT.

This clone was detected a few times. The rearrangement uses TRBV3-1 (or the pseudogene TRBV3-2) and TRBJ1-3; 7 positions agree with TRBD1. The CDR3 loop spans 16 amino acids. Germline CDR1 is LGHDT and CDR2 is YNNKEL (reference sequence). The V segment lost 6 bases and the J segment 3 bases; nucleotides outside the gene matches: 11. CDR3 protein: CASRRTRQGSGNTIYF. The CDR3 DNA reads TGTGCCAGCAGACGAACCCGACAGGGTAGTGGAAACACCATATATTTT.

The chain combines TRBV11-3 with TRBJ2-5, with a weak D call TRBD2 (6 bases). Looked up from germline, CDR1 is SGHNT and CDR2 is YENEEA. The CDR3 covers 13 residues. V was clipped by 5 bases and J by 1 base, with 8 bases between them. The CDR3 sequence: CASSVGLQETQYF. In DNA form, the CDR3 reads TGTGCCAGCAGCGTGGGACTCCAAGAGACCCAGTACTTC. The full variable domain, with the rest looked up from reference TRBV11-3 and TRBJ2-5, is EAGVVQSPRYKIIEKKQPVAFWCNPISGHNTLYWYLQNLGQGPELLIRYENEEAVDDSQLPKDRFSAERLKGVDSTLKIQPAELGDSAVYLCASSVGLQETQYFGPGTRLLVL.

The chain employs TRBV4-1 and TRBJ2-5; D is undetermined. The germline V and J ends were trimmed by 4 bases and 1 base, with 7 bases remaining between them. Germline-derived CDR1 and CDR2 are MGHRA and YSYEKL. The CDR3 spans 13 residues. DNA of the CDR3: TGCGCCAGCAGCCGGAAGACCCAAGAGACCCAGTACTTC. Its translation: CASSRKTQETQYF.

The chain links TRBV7-9 to TRBJ2-6, with D hard to call. Germline assignment: CDR1 SEHNR and CDR2 FQNEAQ (reference sequence). The V end was cut by 8 bases, the J end by 0 bases, with 5 bases between. The CDR3 has 13 amino acids. In DNA, the CDR3 is TGTGCCAGCCCCGCCTCTGGGGCCAACGTCCTGACTTTC. Translation: CASPASGANVLTF.

The V and J genes are TRBV7-6 and TRBJ2-2, with D unclear. This CDR3 has 16 amino acids. CDR1 and CDR2 from the germline V gene are SGHVS and FNYEAQ. V lost 1 base to trimming and J lost 7 bases, with 16 bases between them. CDR3 coding DNA: TGTGCCAGCAGCTTAGGGCGGCTGGTTCAGAACGGGGAGCTGTTTTTT. It encodes CASSLGRLVQNGELFF.

The genes are TRBV2 and TRBJ1-4; 7 nucleotides match TRBD1. Germline V lookup: CDR1 SNHLY, CDR2 FYNNEI. V trimming: 3 bases; J trimming: 6 bases; junction bases outside the gene matches: 4. This CDR3 has 14 amino acids. CDR3 region: CASSDRGTDEKLFF. CDR3 bases: TGTGCCAGCAGTGACAGGGGGACGGATGAAAAACTGTTTTTT.

The chain combines TRBV9 with TRBJ1-6; D gene uncertain. The CDR3 is made up of 15 amino acids. Germline-derived CDR1 and CDR2 are SGDLS and YYNGEE. V shed 0 bases and J shed 7 bases, with 11 bases lying between them. The CDR3 bases are TGTGCCAGCAGCGTAGCGCCGGGTCAGAATTCACCCCTCCACTTT. It is translated as CASSVAPGQNSPLHF.